The 14 T cell receptor beta chains below were found in one sample sequenced in a study of Graves' ophthalmopathy and Graves' hyperthyroidism. Amplification targeted the TCR beta CDR3 regions, with RNA transcripts as the source material. The first round was an RT-PCR with HTBI primers, and the second round was a multiplex PCR. Using its own MiXCR run on the multiplex PCR reads, TCRdb lists one record per CDR3 protein. The profile shows 600,000 to 950,000 distinct CDR3 sequences, approximately 40% of them singletons. Specimen: peripheral blood. These receptors all come from an adult man with Graves' ophthalmopathy.

The chain has TRBV7-9 and TRBJ2-7, with D unclear. Germline V gene lookup returns CDR1 SEHNR and CDR2 FQNEAQ (reference sequence). V lost 2 bases, J lost 5 bases, and 13 bases lay in between. This CDR3 comprises 14 residues. In DNA, the CDR3 is TGTGCCAGCAGCTTAATAGGCCCATCTCACGAGCAGTACTTC. It is translated as CASSLIGPSHEQYF.

This clonotype came up a few times. This rearrangement joins TRBV7-2 to TRBJ1-4; tentatively, D is TRBD1 (6 bases). The V end was cut by 5 bases, the J end by 0 bases, with 10 bases between. Germline CDR1 and CDR2: SGHTA and FQGNSA. CDR3 length: 15 amino acids. CDR3 in amino acids: CASSRTVATNEKLFF. CDR3 DNA sequence: TGTGCCAGCAGCCGGACAGTTGCAACTAATGAAAAACTGTTTTTT.

This clonotype was picked up many times. The V and J genes are TRBV12-3 or TRBV12-4 and TRBJ1-2; 7 nucleotides match TRBD1. Trimming at V came to 7 bases and at J to 4 bases, leaving 9 bases not matched to a gene. This CDR3 spans 14 amino acids. The CDR3 DNA sequence: TGTGCCAGCACCGTCGACAGGGTACCCTATGGCTACACCTTC. Residues: CASTVDRVPYGYTF.

CDR3 protein: CASSQGRYPSTEAFF. CDR3 nucleotide sequence: TGTGCCAGCAGCCAAGGACGGTACCCGAGCACTGAAGCTTTCTTT. The chain employs TRBV7-3 and TRBJ1-1; D remains unclear. The CDR3 consists of 15 residues. Between the trimmed V and J ends, which lost 5 bases and 4 bases, there was a span of 17 bases. CDR1 and CDR2 from the germline V gene are SGHTA and FQGTGA.

This chain links TRBV12-3 or TRBV12-4 with TRBJ1-4; D unclear. The CDR3 covers 13 residues. The V and J ends lost 7 bases and 8 bases respectively, with 14 bases between them. CDR3 in DNA: TGTGCCAGCAACAGCGGGTCCTGGGAAAAACTGTTTTTT. It yields the protein CASNSGSWEKLFF.

This rearrangement joins TRBV7-2 to TRBJ2-7; TRBD2 matches at 10 bases. The V segment lost 5 bases and the J segment 4 bases; nucleotides outside the gene matches: 11. CDR3 length equals 16 residues. From germline, CDR1 is SGHTA and CDR2 FQGNSA. The CDR3: CASSPPASGRNYEQYF. Written as DNA, the CDR3 is TGTGCCAGCAGCCCCCCCGCTAGCGGGAGAAATTACGAGCAGTACTTC.

The chain combines TRBV2 with TRBJ1-2; 7 positions match TRBD1. Germline V gives CDR1 SNHLY, CDR2 FYNNEI. The V segment lost 8 bases and the J segment 4 bases; nucleotides outside the gene matches: 10. The CDR3 loop spans 14 amino acids. CDR3 bases: TGTGCCAGCGGGGAACAGGGGCTTGCCTATGGCTACACCTTC. It translates to CASGEQGLAYGYTF.

In its sample, this clonotype was seen many times. The genes are TRBV15 and TRBJ2-7; 7 nucleotides match TRBD2. The CDR3 contains 15 residues. In germline, CDR1 is LNHNV, CDR2 YYDKDF (reference sequence). J lost 2 bases, V lost 3 bases, and 7 bases had no gene match. The CDR3 loop reads CATSRQRAGPYEQYF. The CDR3 DNA sequence: TGTGCCACCAGCAGGCAAAGAGCGGGACCCTACGAGCAGTACTTC.

The chain uses TRBV5-1 and TRBJ2-5; no definite D call. The CDR3 runs to 14 residues. V was pared by 2 bases and J by 5 bases, with 13 bases between. Per germline, CDR1 SGHRS and CDR2 YFSETQ. Here the CDR3 reads CASSFRTPGETQYF. The CDR3 coding sequence is TGCGCCAGCAGCTTCAGAACCCCTGGGGAGACCCAGTACTTC.

With respect to this clonotype: With a much larger clone just one base away, this may be a read error. Here the CDR3 reads CASLRGDQEAQYF. The CDR3 DNA sequence: TGTGCCAGCTTGAGAGGGGACCAAGAGGCCCAGTACTTC. J is TRBJ2-5 and V is TRBV2, with D perhaps TRBD1 or TRBD2 (5 bases each). The CDR3 is 13 amino acids. Germline V gene data show CDR1 as SNHLY and CDR2 as FYNNEI.

This sequence joins TRBV20-1 and TRBJ1-2; 7 positions match TRBD1. The CDR3 contains 12 residues. The ends lost 2 bases at V and 7 bases at J; junction bases unmatched: 4. Germline CDR1 is DFQATT and CDR2 is SNEGSKA (reference sequence). Written as DNA, the CDR3 is TGCAGTGCTAGAATGGCAGGGGGTGGCTACACCTTC. This sequence encodes CSARMAGGGYTF.

This clonotype has just one count. Since a much larger clone is just one base distant, this may be a read error. This chain joins TRBV7-3 and TRBJ2-7; weak D call: TRBD1 (5 bases). Per germline, CDR1 SGHTA and CDR2 FQGTGA. V lost 8 bases, J lost 0 bases, and 17 bases lay in between. The CDR3 runs to 15 residues. The CDR3 region is CASGPTGVGSYEQYF. The DNA for the CDR3 is TGTGCCAGCGGCCCAACAGGCGTAGGCTCCTACGAGCAGTACTTC. The full variable domain, with the rest looked up from reference TRBV7-3 and TRBJ2-7, is GAGVSQTPSNKVTEKGKYVELRCDPISGHTALYWYRQSLGQGPEFLIYFQGTGAADDSGLPNDRFFAVRPEGSVSTLKIQRTERGDSAVYLCASGPTGVGSYEQYFGPGTRLTVT.

The chain joins TRBV10-3 to TRBJ2-5; TRBD1 agrees at 8 bases. After removal of 6 bases from V and 4 bases from J, the junction contained 7 bases not matched to a gene. Germline values: CDR1 ENHRY, CDR2 SYGVKD. The CDR3 loop spans 14 amino acids. The chain's CDR3 is CAISGTGRGETQYF. The CDR3 region has the DNA TGTGCCATCAGCGGGACAGGCAGGGGAGAGACCCAGTACTTC.

The table lists this clonotype with a few counts. J is TRBJ1-5 and V is TRBV20-1; D might be TRBD1 (5 bases). Germline V lookup: CDR1 DFQATT, CDR2 SNEGSKA (reference sequence). This CDR3 contains 14 residues. Trimming stripped 0 bases from V and 4 bases from J, with 10 bases between. DNA for the CDR3: TGCAGTGCTAGAGAGGGAGGGGAAAATCAGCCCCAGCATTTT. Encoded protein: CSAREGGENQPQHF.